A single sample gave rise to the 2 T cell receptor beta chains below, sequenced in a study of T cells in Graves' hyperthyroidism and ophthalmopathy. Amplified TCR beta CDR3 regions derived from RNA transcripts. HTBI primers drove first-round RT-PCR of the TCR CDR3. TCRdb redid the calling of the multiplex PCR reads with MiXCR, one entry per CDR3 protein. The sample yields 450,000 to 650,000 distinct CDR3 sequences, approximately 15% seen once. Sample: blood. Receptor source: a young woman with Graves' ophthalmopathy.

Many counts were recorded for this clonotype. The J gene is TRBJ1-1, the V gene TRBV5-1; D remains ambiguous. The CDR3 extends over 17 amino acids. Trimming cost V 0 bases and J 0 bases, with 15 bases left between them. CDR1 SGHRS and CDR2 YFSETQ come from the germline V gene. The CDR3 loop is CASSLERARRLNTEAFF. The CDR3 nucleotides read TGCGCCAGCAGCTTGGAACGGGCCCGGAGATTGAACACTGAAGCTTTCTTT.

A note on this clonotype: This may stem from a read error, because a much larger clone lies one nucleotide away. The rearrangement links TRBV5-1 to TRBJ2-5; 7 bases are shared with TRBD2. Germline V CDR1 and CDR2: SGHRS, YFSETQ. The CDR3 loop spans 15 amino acids. Germline trimming cut 4 bases from V and 2 bases from J; bases unmatched to any gene: 8. In nucleotides, the CDR3 is TGCGCCAGCAGCGGAATAGCGGGCAATCAAGAGACCCAGTACTTC. Its translation is CASSGIAGNQETQYF.